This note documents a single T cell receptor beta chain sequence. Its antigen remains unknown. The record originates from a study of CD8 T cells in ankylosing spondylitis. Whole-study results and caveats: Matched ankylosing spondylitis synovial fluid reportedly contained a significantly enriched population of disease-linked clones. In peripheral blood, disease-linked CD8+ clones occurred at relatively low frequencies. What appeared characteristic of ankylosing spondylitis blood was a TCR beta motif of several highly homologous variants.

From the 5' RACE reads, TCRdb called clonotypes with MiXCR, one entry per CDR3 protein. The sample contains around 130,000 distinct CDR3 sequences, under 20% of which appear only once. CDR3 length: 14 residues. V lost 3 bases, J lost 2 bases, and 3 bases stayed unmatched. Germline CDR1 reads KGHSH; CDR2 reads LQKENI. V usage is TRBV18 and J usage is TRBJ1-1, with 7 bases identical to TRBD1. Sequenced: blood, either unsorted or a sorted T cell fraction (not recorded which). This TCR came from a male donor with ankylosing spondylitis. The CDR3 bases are TGTGCCAGCTCACCGGACAGGTCAAACACTGAAGCTTTCTTT. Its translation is CASSPDRSNTEAFF.